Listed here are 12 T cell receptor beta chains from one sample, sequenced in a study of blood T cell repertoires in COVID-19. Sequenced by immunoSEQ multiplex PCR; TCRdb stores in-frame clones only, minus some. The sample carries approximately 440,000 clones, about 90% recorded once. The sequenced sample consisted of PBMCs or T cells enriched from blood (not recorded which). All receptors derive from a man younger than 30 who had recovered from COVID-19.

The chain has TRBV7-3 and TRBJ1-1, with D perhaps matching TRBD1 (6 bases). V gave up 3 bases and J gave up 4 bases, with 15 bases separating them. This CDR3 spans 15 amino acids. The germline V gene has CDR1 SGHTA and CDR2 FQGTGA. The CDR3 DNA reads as TGTGCCAGCAGCTTCAAACTTGGGGGGGCCACTGAAGCTTTCTTT. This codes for CASSFKLGGATEAFF.

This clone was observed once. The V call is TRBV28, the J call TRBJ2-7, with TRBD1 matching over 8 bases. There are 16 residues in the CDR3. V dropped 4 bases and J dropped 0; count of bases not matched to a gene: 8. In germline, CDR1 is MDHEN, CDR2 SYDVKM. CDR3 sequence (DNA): TGTGCCAGCAGTTCCCCGGGACAGGAAAACTCCTACGAGCAGTACTTC. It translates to CASSSPGQENSYEQYF.

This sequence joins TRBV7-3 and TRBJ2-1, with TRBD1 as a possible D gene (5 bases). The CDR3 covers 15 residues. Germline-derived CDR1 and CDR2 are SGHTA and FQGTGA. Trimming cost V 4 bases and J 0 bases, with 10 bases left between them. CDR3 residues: CASSSDRDSYNEQFF. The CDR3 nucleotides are TGTGCCAGCAGCTCTGACAGAGACTCCTACAATGAGCAGTTCTTC.

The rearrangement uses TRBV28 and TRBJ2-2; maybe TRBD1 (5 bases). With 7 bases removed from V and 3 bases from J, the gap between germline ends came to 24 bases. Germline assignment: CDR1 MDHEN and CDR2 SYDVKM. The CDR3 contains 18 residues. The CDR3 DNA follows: TGTGCCAGCAATGGAAGGTTTGGGTTTTTCAGGGACACCGGGGAGCTGTTTTTT. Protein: CASNGRFGFFRDTGELFF.

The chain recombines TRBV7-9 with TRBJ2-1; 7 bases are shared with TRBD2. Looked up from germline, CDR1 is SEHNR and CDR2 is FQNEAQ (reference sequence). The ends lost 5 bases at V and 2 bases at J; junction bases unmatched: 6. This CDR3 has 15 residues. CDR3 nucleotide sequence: TGTGCCAGCAGCCCGACTAGCCCAACCTACAATGAGCAGTTCTTC. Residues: CASSPTSPTYNEQFF.

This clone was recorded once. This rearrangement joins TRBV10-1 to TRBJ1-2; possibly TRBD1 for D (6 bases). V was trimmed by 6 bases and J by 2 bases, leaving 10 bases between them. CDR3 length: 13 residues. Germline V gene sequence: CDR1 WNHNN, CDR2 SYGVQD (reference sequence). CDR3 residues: CASSRDTNYGYTF. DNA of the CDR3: TGCGCCAGCAGCCGGGACACCAACTATGGCTACACCTTC.

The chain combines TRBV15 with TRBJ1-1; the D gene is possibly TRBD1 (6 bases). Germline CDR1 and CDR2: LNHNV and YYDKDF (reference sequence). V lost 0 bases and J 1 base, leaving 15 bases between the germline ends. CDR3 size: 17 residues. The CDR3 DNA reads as TGTGCCACCAGCAGAGATGGGTGGGGCAGGGGGAACACTGAAGCTTTCTTT. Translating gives CATSRDGWGRGNTEAFF.

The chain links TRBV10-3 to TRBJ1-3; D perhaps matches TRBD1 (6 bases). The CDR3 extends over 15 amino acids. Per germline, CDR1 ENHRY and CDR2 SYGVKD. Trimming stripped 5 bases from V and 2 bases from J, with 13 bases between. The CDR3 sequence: CAISMTTGTGNTIYF. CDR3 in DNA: TGTGCCATCAGTATGACTACAGGGACTGGAAACACCATATATTTT.

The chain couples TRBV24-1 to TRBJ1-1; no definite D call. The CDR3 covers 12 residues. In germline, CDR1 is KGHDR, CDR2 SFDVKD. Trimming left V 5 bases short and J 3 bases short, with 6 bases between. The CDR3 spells CATSVGDTEAFF. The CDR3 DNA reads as TGTGCCACCAGTGTCGGAGACACTGAAGCTTTCTTT.

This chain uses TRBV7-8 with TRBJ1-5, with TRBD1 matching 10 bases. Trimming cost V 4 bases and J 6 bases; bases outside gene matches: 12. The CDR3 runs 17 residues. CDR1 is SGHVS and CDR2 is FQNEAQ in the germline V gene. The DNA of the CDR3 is TGTGCCAGCAGCTCCGGGACAGGGGAGAAGTGGAGTCAGCCCCAGCATTTT. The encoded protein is CASSSGTGEKWSQPQHF.

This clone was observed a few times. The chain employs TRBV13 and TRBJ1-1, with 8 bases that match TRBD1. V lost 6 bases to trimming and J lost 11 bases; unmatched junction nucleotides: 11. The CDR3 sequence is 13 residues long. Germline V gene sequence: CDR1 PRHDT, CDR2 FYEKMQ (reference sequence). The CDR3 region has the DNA TGTGCCAGCAGTTTTGGGTTGACAGGGGCGGCTTTCTTT. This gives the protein CASSFGLTGAAFF.

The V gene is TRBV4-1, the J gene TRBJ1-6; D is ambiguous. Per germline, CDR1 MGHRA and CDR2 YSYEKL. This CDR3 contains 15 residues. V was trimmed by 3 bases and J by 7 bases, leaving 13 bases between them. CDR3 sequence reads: CASSHVGRKNSPLHF. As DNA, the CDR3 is TGCGCCAGCAGCCATGTGGGCAGGAAGAATTCACCCCTCCACTTT.